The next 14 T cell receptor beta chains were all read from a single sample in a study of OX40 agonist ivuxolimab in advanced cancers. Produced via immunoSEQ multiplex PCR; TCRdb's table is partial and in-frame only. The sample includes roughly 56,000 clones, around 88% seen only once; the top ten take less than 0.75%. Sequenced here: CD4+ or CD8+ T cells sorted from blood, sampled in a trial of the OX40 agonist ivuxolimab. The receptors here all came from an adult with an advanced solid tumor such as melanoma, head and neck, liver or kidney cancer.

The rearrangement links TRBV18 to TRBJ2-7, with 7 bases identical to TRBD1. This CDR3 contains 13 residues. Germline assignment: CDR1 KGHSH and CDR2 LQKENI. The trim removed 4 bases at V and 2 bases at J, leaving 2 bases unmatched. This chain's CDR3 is CASSRQGAYEQYF. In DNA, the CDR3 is TGTGCCAGCTCACGACAGGGTGCCTACGAGCAGTACTTC.

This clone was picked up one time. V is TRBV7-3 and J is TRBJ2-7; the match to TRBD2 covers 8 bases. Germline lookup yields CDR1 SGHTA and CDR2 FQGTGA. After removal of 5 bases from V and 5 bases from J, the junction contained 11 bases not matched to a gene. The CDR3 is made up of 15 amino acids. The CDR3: CASSPQPGLGHEQYF. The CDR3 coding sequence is TGTGCCAGCAGCCCGCAACCGGGACTAGGCCACGAGCAGTACTTC.

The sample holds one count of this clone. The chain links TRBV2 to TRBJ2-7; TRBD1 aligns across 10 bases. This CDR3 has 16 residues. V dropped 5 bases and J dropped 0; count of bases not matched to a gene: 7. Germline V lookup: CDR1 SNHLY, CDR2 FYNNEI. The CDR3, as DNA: TGTGCCAGCAGTACGACGACAGGGGGCGCCTCCTACGAGCAGTACTTC. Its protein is CASSTTTGGASYEQYF.

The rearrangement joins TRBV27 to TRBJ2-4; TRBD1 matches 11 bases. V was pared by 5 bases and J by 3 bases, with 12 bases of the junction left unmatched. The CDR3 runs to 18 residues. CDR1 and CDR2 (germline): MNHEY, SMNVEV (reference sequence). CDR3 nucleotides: TGTGCCAGCAGTCCTACTCCGGACAGGGGGCTGAGCAAAAACATTCAGTACTTC. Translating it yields CASSPTPDRGLSKNIQYF.

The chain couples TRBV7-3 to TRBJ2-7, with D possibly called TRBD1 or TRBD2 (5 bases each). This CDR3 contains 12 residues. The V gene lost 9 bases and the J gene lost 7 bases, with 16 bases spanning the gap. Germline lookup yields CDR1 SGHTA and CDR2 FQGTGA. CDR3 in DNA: TGTGCCAGTCGCCCTCCGGGACGGGAGCAGTACTTC. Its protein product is CASRPPGREQYF.

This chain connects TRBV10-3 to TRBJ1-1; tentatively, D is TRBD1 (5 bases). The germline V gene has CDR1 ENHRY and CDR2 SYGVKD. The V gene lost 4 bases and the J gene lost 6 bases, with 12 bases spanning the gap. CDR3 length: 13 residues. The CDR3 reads CAISGGMESEAFF. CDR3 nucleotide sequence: TGTGCCATCAGTGGGGGCATGGAATCTGAAGCTTTCTTT.

DNA for the CDR3: TGCGCCAGCAGCTTGGCGAGGGAGATGGCAGATACGCAGTATTTT. It is translated as CASSLAREMADTQYF. V is TRBV5-1 and J is TRBJ2-3; possibly TRBD2 for D (5 bases). Germline CDR1 and CDR2: SGHRS and YFSETQ. V lost 0 bases and J 4 bases, leaving 12 bases between the germline ends. The CDR3 contains 15 residues.

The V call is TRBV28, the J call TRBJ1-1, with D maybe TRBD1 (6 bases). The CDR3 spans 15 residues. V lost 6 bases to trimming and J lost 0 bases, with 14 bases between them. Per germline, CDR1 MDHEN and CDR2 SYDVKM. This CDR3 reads CASRIGTTMNTEAFF. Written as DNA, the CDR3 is TGTGCCAGCAGGATCGGGACAACCATGAACACTGAAGCTTTCTTT.

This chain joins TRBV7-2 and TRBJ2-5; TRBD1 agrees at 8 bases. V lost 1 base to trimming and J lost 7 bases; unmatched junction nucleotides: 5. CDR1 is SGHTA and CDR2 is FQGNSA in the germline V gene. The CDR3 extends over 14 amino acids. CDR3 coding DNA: TGTGCCAGCAGCTTAGAACAGGGGGTGGGGACCCAGTACTTC. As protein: CASSLEQGVGTQYF.

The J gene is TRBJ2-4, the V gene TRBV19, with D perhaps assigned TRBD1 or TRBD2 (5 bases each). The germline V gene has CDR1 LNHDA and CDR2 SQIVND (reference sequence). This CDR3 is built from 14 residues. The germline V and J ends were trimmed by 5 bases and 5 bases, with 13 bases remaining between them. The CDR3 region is CASSSKRGQNIQYF. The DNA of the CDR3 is TGTGCCAGTAGTTCCAAGAGGGGCCAAAACATTCAGTACTTC.

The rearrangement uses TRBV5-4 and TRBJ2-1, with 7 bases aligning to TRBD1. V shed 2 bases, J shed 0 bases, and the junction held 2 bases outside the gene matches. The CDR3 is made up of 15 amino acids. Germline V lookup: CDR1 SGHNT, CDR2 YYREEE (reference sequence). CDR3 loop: CASSLQGNSYNEQFF. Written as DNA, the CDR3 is TGTGCCAGCAGCTTACAGGGGAACTCCTACAATGAGCAGTTCTTC.

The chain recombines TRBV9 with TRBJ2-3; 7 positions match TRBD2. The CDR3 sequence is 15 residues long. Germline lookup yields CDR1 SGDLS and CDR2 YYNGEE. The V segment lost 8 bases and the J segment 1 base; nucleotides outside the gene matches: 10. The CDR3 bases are TGTGCCAGTTCCCTGACTAGCAGTGGCACAGATACGCAGTATTTT. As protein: CASSLTSSGTDTQYF.

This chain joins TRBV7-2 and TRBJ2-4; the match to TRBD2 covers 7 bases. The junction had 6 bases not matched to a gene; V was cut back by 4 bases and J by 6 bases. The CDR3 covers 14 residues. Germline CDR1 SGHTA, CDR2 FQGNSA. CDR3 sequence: CASSSRTSPNIQYF. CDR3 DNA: TGTGCCAGCAGCTCCCGGACTAGTCCAAACATTCAGTACTTC.

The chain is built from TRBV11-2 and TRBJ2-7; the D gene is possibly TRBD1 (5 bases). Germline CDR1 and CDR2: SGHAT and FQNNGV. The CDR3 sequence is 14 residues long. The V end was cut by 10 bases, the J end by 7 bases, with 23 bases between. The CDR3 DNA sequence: TGTGCCACCATCCTATCTAAGGGGTTGGGGGAGCAGTACTTC. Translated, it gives CATILSKGLGEQYF.